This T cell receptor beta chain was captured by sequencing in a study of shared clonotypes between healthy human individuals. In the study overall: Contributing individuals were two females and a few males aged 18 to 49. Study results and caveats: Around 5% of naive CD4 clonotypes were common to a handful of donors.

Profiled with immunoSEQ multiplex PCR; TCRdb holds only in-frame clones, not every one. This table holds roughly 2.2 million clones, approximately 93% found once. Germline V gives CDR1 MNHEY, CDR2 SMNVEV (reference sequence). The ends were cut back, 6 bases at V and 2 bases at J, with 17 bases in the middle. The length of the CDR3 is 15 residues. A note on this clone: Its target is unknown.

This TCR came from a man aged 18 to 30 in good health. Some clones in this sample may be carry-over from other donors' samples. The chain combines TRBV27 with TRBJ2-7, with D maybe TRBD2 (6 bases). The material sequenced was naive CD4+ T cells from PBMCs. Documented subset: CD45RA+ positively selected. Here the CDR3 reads CASSHPRGPPYEQYF. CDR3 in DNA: TGTGCCAGCAGCCATCCGCGGGGACCGCCCTACGAGCAGTACTTC.